Presented here are 10 T cell receptor beta chains from one specimen sequenced in a study of CD8 T cells in ankylosing spondylitis. TCRdb fed the 5' RACE reads into MiXCR, producing one record per CDR3 protein. The repertoire holds 300,000 to 400,000 distinct CDR3 sequences, with roughly 20% as singletons. The sample consisted of blood, either unsorted or a sorted T cell fraction (not recorded which). Receptors were obtained from a male donor with ankylosing spondylitis or in good health (not recorded which).

Points on this clonotype: Sequence at one end of the junction differs from germline and may be a read error. The genes are TRBV12-3 or TRBV12-4 and TRBJ2-3, with TRBD2 matching 8 bases. The CDR3 contains 11 residues. CDR3 nucleotides: TGTGCCAGCAGCAGCGGGAGCCAGGAGGATTTT. Residues: CASSSGSQEDF.

The V gene is TRBV5-6, the J gene TRBJ2-1, with 10 bases aligning to TRBD2. The V gene end was trimmed by 6 bases and the J gene end by 3 bases; junction bases not matched to a gene: 3. The CDR3 is 14 residues long. Germline V gene sequence: CDR1 SGHDT, CDR2 YYEEEE. The CDR3 is CASTAGGIYNEQFF. The CDR3 bases are TGTGCCAGCACAGCGGGGGGGATCTACAATGAGCAGTTCTTC.

This clonotype has just a few counts. The chain has TRBV20-1 and TRBJ2-1; 9 bases line up with TRBD2. V shed 0 bases, J shed 5 bases, and the junction held 8 bases outside the gene matches. CDR3 length equals 16 residues. Germline CDR1 DFQATT, CDR2 SNEGSKA (reference sequence). DNA for the CDR3: TGCAGTGCTAGAGATATGGGACTAGCATTGGACAATGAGCAGTTCTTC. Protein sequence: CSARDMGLALDNEQFF.

This clonotype was picked up a small number of times. This rearrangement joins TRBV29-1 to TRBJ2-5; TRBD1 might be the D (5 bases). Trimming pared 3 bases from V and 2 bases from J, leaving 10 bases between. Germline V lookup: CDR1 SQVTM, CDR2 ANQGSEA. The CDR3 has 13 amino acids. The CDR3 reads CSVDPRGQETQYF. DNA for the CDR3: TGCAGCGTTGATCCTAGGGGACAAGAGACCCAGTACTTC.

This clonotype showed up just a few times. This rearrangement joins TRBV7-2 to TRBJ2-3; D is unresolved. Trimming took off 2 bases at V and 6 bases at J, with 12 bases between the two ends. CDR3 length: 14 amino acids. Germline V CDR1 and CDR2: SGHTA, FQGNSA. This CDR3 is CASSLRFGDDTQYF. CDR3 sequence (DNA): TGTGCCAGCAGCTTAAGGTTTGGGGATGATACGCAGTATTTT.

The chain carries TRBV9 and TRBJ2-3; TRBD2 matches 13 bases. The length of the CDR3 is 19 residues. Germline V lookup: CDR1 SGDLS, CDR2 YYNGEE. Losses at the gene ends were 3 bases for V and 2 bases for J; bases not matched to a gene: 12. The CDR3 here is CASSGLAGGPFSSTDTQYF. CDR3 DNA sequence: TGTGCCAGCAGCGGACTAGCGGGGGGCCCATTTAGTTCCACAGATACGCAGTATTTT.

J is TRBJ2-2 and V is TRBV12-3 or TRBV12-4; 10 bases line up with TRBD1. The CDR3 loop spans 14 amino acids. V shed 5 bases, J shed 3 bases, and the junction held 0 bases outside the gene matches. The CDR3 DNA reads as TGTGCCAGCAGTGGACAGGGGGACACCGGGGAGCTGTTTTTT. It translates to CASSGQGDTGELFF.

This clonotype came up a few times. V usage is TRBV7-8 and J usage is TRBJ2-2; 8 positions agree with TRBD2. The CDR3 length is 15 residues. V shed 4 bases, J shed 0 bases, and the junction held 1 base outside the gene matches. CDR1 is SGHVS and CDR2 is FQNEAQ in the germline V gene. CDR3 loop: CASSWRGANTGELFF. Written as DNA, the CDR3 is TGTGCCAGCAGCTGGCGGGGGGCGAACACCGGGGAGCTGTTTTTT.

This clonotype was seen only a few times. The chain uses TRBV20-1 and TRBJ2-3; weak D call: TRBD1 (5 bases). There are 15 residues in the CDR3. V was trimmed by 0 bases and J by 6 bases, leaving 16 bases between them. Per germline, CDR1 DFQATT and CDR2 SNEGSKA (reference sequence). In DNA, the CDR3 is TGCAGTGCTAGAGATCAGGGATCTGTGGCGGATACGCAGTATTTT. As protein: CSARDQGSVADTQYF.

This clonotype was observed a handful of times. The chain is built from TRBV6-5 and TRBJ2-2, with D tentatively TRBD2 (6 bases). V was trimmed by 0 bases and J by 5 bases, leaving 13 bases between them. The CDR3 is 16 residues long. From germline, CDR1 is MNHEY and CDR2 SVGAGI. CDR3 in DNA: TGTGCCAGCAGTTACTCGAGTGCAGGAGGGACCGGGGAGCTGTTTTTT. Amino acid sequence: CASSYSSAGGTGELFF.